This TCR beta chain was recovered during a study of T-cell memory formation after mild COVID-19. About the research overall: In these data, TCR clusters were largely donor specific.

Per the germline V gene, CDR1 is LGHDT and CDR2 is YNNKEL (reference sequence). The germline V and J ends were trimmed by 4 bases and 6 bases, with 10 bases remaining between them. This CDR3 is built from 13 residues. Employing constant-segment primers, 5'RACE generated TCR alpha and TCR beta cDNA libraries bearing sample barcodes and UMIs. TCRdb passed the 5' RACE reads through MiXCR, listing each CDR3 protein once. The sample comprises some 46,000 distinct CDR3 sequences, over 6.5% of which are singletons, and 0.79% rests with the top ten. General study points: Contracting CD4+ clones were located mainly in CM and EM, and CD8+ clones in EMRA.

This clonotype occurred many times. Its antigen is currently unknown. This chain joins TRBV3-1 and TRBJ2-1, with D tentatively TRBD1 or TRBD2 (5 bases each). What was sequenced was PBMCs or a T cell subset sorted from them (not recorded which). The origin of this receptor is an adult who had mild COVID-19 (a few samples of this study predate the infection). Cell type and time point are not known. CDR3 in amino acids: CASSPHGGNEQFF. The CDR3 DNA follows: TGTGCCAGCAGCCCTCATGGGGGCAATGAGCAGTTCTTC.